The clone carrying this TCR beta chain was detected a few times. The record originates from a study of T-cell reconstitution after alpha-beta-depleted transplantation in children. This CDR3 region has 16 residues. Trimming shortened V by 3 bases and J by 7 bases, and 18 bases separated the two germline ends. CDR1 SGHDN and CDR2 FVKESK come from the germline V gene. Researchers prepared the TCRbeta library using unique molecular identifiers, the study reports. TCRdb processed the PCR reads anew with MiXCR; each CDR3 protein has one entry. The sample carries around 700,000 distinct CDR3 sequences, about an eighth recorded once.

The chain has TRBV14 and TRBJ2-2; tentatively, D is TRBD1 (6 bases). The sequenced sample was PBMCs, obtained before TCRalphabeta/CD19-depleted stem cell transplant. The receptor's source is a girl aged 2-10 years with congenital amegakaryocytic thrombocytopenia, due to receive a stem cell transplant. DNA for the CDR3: TGTGCCAGCAGCCAGCAACCCAACAGGGCGAGCGGGGAGCTGTTTTTT. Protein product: CASSQQPNRASGELFF.